This T cell receptor beta chain originates from a study of regulatory T cells in long-lasting Graves disease. Overall study: Graves' cases, newly diagnosed, had used antithyroid drugs under 3 months. Study observations and caveats: It was possible that the small sample size reduced accuracy.

A word on this clonotype: The antigen remains undetermined.

The CDR3 extends over 12 amino acids. Germline trimming cut 7 bases from V and 3 bases from J; bases unmatched to any gene: 4. Germline-derived CDR1 and CDR2 are DFQATT and SNEGSKA (reference sequence). Investigators prepared the TCR beta libraries by applying iRepertoire HTBI primers and Arm-PCR of CDR3 regions. From the multiplex PCR reads, TCRdb called clonotypes with MiXCR, one entry per CDR3 protein. The sample lists about 620,000 distinct CDR3 sequences, about 16% seen once, with 15% to 20% in the top ten. Time point here: newly diagnosed GD, antithyroid drugs for less than 3 months. Generation of the TCR library employed RNA extracted from PBMCs. A further study also used this sample, focusing on T cells in Graves' hyperthyroidism and ophthalmopathy.

The sample here was peripheral blood mononuclear cells (PBMCs), taken at new diagnosis, from a patient treated with antithyroid drugs. The clonotype was recovered from a woman in her twenties or thirties with Graves disease. The rearrangement uses TRBV20-1 and TRBJ2-7; 9 bases fit TRBD2. In DNA, the CDR3 is TGCAGTGGGGCGGGAGGGGGCTACGAGCAGTACTTC. Its translation is CSGAGGGYEQYF.